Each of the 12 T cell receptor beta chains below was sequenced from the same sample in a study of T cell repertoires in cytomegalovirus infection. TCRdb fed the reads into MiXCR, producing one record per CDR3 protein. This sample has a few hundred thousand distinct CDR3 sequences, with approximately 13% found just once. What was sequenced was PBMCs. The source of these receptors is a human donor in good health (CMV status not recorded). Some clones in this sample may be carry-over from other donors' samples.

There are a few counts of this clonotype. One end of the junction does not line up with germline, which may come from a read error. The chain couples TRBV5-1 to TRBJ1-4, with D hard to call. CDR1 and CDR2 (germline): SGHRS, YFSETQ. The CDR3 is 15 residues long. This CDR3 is CASSLLGRTDEKLFF. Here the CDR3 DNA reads TGCGCCAGCAGCTTGCTGGGGAGAACTGATGAAAAACTGTTTTTT.

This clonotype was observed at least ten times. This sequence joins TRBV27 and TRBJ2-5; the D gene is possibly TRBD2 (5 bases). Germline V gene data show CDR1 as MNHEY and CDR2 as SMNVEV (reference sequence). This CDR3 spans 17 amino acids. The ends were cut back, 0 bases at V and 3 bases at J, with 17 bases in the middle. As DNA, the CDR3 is TGTGCCAGCAGTTTATCATATGGAGGAAGGGCCGAAGAGACCCAGTACTTC. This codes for CASSLSYGGRAEETQYF.

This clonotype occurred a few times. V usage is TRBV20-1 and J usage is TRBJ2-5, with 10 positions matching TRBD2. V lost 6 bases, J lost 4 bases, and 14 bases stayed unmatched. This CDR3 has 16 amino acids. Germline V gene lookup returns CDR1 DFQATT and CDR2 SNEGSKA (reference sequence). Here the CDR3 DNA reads TGCAGTGCCCCCCGGGCCTCAGCGGGGGGGCTAGAGACCCAGTACTTC. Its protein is CSAPRASAGGLETQYF.

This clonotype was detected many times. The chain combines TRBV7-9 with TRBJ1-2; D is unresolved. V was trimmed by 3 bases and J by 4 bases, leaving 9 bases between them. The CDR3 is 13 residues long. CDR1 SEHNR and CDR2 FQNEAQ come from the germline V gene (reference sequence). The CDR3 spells CASSLGVGYGYTF. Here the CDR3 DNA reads TGTGCCAGCAGCTTGGGTGTCGGCTATGGCTACACCTTC.

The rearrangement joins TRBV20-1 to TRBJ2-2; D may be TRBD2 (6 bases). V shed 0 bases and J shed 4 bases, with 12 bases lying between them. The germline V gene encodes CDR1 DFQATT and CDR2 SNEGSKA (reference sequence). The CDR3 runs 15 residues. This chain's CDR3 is CSARDSGRGTGELFF. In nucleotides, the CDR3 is TGCAGTGCTAGAGACTCCGGGAGAGGCACCGGGGAGCTGTTTTTT.

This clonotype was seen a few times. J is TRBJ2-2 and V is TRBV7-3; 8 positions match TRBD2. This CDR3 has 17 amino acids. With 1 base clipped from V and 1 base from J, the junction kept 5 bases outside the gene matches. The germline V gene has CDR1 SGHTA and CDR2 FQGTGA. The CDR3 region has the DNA TGTGCCAGCAGCTTAAGCCCTAGCGGGCTGAACACCGGGGAGCTGTTTTTT. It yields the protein CASSLSPSGLNTGELFF.

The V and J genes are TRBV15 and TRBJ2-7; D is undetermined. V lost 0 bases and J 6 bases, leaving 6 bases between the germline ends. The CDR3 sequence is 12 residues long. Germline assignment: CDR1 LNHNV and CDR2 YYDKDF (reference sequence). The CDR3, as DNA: TGTGCCACCAGCAGAGATCTAGGCGAGCAGTACTTC. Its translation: CATSRDLGEQYF.

The CDR3 coding sequence is TGCAGCCAACAGACTAGCGGTTACAATGAGCAGTTCTTC. Translated: CSQQTSGYNEQFF. The V call is TRBV29-1, the J call TRBJ2-1; 9 bases line up with TRBD2. The CDR3 spans 13 residues. Germline V gene data show CDR1 as SQVTM and CDR2 as ANQGSEA. V trimming: 8 bases; J trimming: 4 bases; junction bases outside the gene matches: 6.

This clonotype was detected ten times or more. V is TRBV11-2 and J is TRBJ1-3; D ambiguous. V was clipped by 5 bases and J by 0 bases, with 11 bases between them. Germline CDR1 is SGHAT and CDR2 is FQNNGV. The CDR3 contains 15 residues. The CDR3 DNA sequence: TGTGCCAGCAGCCCCACCTCGTTCTCTGGAAACACCATATATTTT. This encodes CASSPTSFSGNTIYF.

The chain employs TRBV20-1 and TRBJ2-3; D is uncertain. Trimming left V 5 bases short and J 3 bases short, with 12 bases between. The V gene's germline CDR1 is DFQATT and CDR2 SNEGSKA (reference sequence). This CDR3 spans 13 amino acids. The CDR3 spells CSAGRISTDTQYF. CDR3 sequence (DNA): TGCAGTGCTGGACGGATTTCGACAGATACGCAGTATTTT.

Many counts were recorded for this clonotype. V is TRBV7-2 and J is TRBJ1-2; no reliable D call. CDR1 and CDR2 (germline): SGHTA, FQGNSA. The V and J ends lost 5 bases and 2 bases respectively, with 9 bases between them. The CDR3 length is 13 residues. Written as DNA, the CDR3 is TGTGCCAGCAGCGTTATGGGCAACTATGGCTACACCTTC. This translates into CASSVMGNYGYTF.

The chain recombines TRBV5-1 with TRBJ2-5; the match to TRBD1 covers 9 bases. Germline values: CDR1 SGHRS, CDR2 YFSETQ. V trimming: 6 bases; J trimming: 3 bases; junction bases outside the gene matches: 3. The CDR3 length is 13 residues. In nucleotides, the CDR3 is TGCGCCAGCACCCGGACAGGGGAAGAGACCCAGTACTTC. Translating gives CASTRTGEETQYF.